Listed below are T cell receptor beta chains from one sample, sequenced in a study of cytomegalovirus exposure and HLA in healthy donors. Repertoires were generated with immunoSEQ multiplex PCR, while TCRdb's copy carries only in-frame clones and drops some. The sample shows more than 90,000 clones, and about 3.8% sits with its ten largest clones. Input material: PBMCs. The receptors shown here come from a man aged 25 to 40 in good health and CMV-seronegative. CDR3s include the opening cysteine and the closing phenylalanine or tryptophan. The D gene is left open where the match is weak.

>NA|TRBJ1-1|TRBV5-1
CASSFSGIGNTEAFF
TGCGCCAGCAGCTTTTCAGGAATCGGAAACACTGAAGCTTTCTTT
>TRBD1|TRBJ1-2|TRBV27
CASSLLLPGQGALFSYGYTF
TGTGCCAGCAGTTTGCTCCTTCCGGGACAGGGGGCGCTTTTTTCGTATGGCTACACCTTC
>NA|TRBJ2-7|TRBV4-3
CASSQPGTSYYEQYF
TGCGCCAGCAGCCAACCCGGGACATCGTACTACGAGCAGTACTTC
>NA|TRBJ1-5|TRBV7-6
CASSLGGGLEPQHF
TGTGCCAGCAGCTTAGGGGGGGGCCTGGAGCCCCAGCATTTT
>TRBD1|TRBJ1-4|TRBV7-9
CASSLAGQGVDEKLFF
TGTGCCAGCAGCTTAGCCGGACAGGGAGTAGATGAAAAACTGTTTTTT
>NA|TRBJ1-1|TRBV9
CASSVVSTGGSEAFF
TGTGCCAGCAGCGTAGTTTCCACTGGGGGGTCTGAAGCTTTCTTT
>TRBD1|TRBJ1-1|TRBV25-1
CASSESPGGRNTEAFF
TGTGCCAGCAGTGAATCCCCAGGGGGACGGAACACTGAAGCTTTCTTT
>TRBD1|TRBJ2-7|TRBV6-5
CASSYGQGFYEQYF
TGTGCCAGCAGTTACGGACAGGGATTCTACGAGCAGTACTTC
>NA|TRBJ1-4|TRBV6-5
CASSTTGVNEKLFF
TGTGCCAGCAGTACGACAGGAGTTAATGAAAAACTGTTTTTT
>NA|TRBJ2-3|TRBV5-1
CASSLGSGMGGPQDTQYF
TGCGCCAGCAGCTTGGGGTCTGGGATGGGGGGACCCCAGGATACGCAGTATTTT
>TRBD1|TRBJ2-7|TRBV5-6
CASSSGTGLDEQYF
TGTGCCAGCAGCTCCGGGACAGGGTTGGACGAGCAGTACTTC
>NA|TRBJ2-2|TRBV6-5
CASSPRTVSGELFF
TGTGCCAGCAGTCCCCGGACTGTTTCCGGGGAGCTGTTTTTT
>TRBD1|TRBJ1-6|TRBV5-1
CASSMGQGAKNSPLYF
TGCGCCAGCAGCATGGGACAGGGCGCCAAAAATTCACCCCTCTACTTT
>NA|TRBJ2-7|TRBV30
CAWSDRYEQYF
TGTGCCTGGAGTGACAGATACGAGCAGTACTTC
>TRBD1|TRBJ1-2|TRBV10-3
CAISQKDRTGGHGYTF
TGTGCCATCAGCCAGAAAGATAGGACAGGGGGCCATGGCTACACCTTC
>TRBD1|TRBJ2-7|TRBV5-6
CASSYGTGPYEQYF
TGTGCCAGCAGCTACGGGACAGGACCTTACGAGCAGTACTTC
>NA|TRBJ1-1|TRBV5-4
CASSLAGYQWIAEAFF
TGTGCCAGCAGCTTGGCCGGGTACCAATGGATCGCTGAAGCTTTCTTT
>NA|TRBJ1-1|TRBV7-2
CASSESLAGRTEAFF
TGTGCCAGCAGCGAGAGCTTAGCGGGGCGCACTGAAGCTTTCTTT
>NA|TRBJ1-5|TRBV6-5
CASSYSGSQGPQHF
TGTGCCAGCAGTTACTCCGGCAGCCAGGGGCCCCAGCATTTT
>TRBD1|TRBJ2-2|TRBV7-6
CASSRTGNTGELFF
TGTGCCAGCAGCCGGACAGGGAACACCGGGGAGCTGTTTTTT
>NA|TRBJ1-1|TRBV5-4
CASSAAQGWTEAFF
TGTGCCAGCAGCGCCGCGCAGGGATGGACTGAAGCTTTCTTT